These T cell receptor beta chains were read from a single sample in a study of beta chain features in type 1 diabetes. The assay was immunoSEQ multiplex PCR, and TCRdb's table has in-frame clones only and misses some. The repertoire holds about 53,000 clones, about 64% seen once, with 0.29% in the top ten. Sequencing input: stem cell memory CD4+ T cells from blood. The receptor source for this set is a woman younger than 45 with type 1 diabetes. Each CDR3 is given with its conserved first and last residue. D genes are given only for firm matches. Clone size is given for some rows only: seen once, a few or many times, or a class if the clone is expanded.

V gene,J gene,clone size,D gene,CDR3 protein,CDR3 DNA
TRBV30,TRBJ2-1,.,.,CAWSVLSGSNNEQFF,TGTGCCTGGAGTGTACTCAGCGGAAGCAACAATGAGCAGTTCTTC
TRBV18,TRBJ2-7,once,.,CASSPLRGYEQYF,TGTGCCAGCTCACCACTCAGGGGCTACGAGCAGTACTTC
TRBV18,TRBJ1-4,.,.,CASSPENRVDEKLFF,TGTGCCAGCTCACCGGAAAACAGGGTGGATGAAAAACTGTTTTTT
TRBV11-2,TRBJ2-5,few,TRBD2,CASSSGSGHQETQYF,TGTGCCAGCAGCTCCGGTAGCGGGCACCAAGAGACCCAGTACTTC
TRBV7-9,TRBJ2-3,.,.,CASSHTTRGGSTDTQYF,TGTGCCAGCAGCCACACGACGAGGGGGGGTAGCACAGATACGCAGTATTTT
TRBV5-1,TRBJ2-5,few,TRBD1,CASSLNPGQGEKETQYF,TGCGCCAGCAGCTTAAACCCCGGACAGGGAGAGAAAGAGACCCAGTACTTC
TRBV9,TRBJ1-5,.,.,CASSVGQGGNQPQHF,TGTGCCAGCAGCGTAGGGCAGGGCGGCAATCAGCCCCAGCATTTT
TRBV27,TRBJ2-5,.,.,CASSLREGPQETQYF,TGTGCCAGCAGTTTGCGGGAAGGCCCCCAAGAGACCCAGTACTTC
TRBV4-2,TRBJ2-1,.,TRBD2,CASSQDGLAGEVEQFF,TGTGCCAGCAGCCAAGATGGACTAGCGGGAGAGGTTGAGCAGTTCTTC
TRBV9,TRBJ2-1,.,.,CASSVDSNEQFF,TGTGCCAGCAGCGTGGACAGCAATGAGCAGTTCTTC
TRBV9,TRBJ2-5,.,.,CASSVASARETQYF,TGTGCCAGCAGCGTAGCTTCGGCCAGGGAGACCCAGTACTTC
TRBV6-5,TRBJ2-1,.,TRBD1,CASRQGARNEQFF,TGTGCCAGCAGACAGGGGGCGCGGAATGAGCAGTTCTTC
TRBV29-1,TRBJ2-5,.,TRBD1,CSVDDRGKETQYF,TGCAGCGTTGACGACAGGGGGAAAGAGACCCAGTACTTC
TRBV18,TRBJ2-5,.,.,CASSRGQETQYF,TGTGCCAGCTCCCGGGGCCAAGAGACCCAGTACTTC
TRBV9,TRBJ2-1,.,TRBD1,CASSMTGGRNEQFF,TGTGCCAGCAGCATGACAGGGGGACGCAATGAGCAGTTCTTC
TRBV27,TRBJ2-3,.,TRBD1,CASSPSNRGRGTDTQYF,TGTGCCAGCAGTCCCAGTAATAGGGGGCGCGGCACAGATACGCAGTATTTT
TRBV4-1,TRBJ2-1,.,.,CASSQDMGPENEQFF,TGCGCCAGCAGCCAAGATATGGGCCCGGAAAATGAGCAGTTCTTC
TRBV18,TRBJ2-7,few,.,CASSPPSEGATYEQYF,TGTGCCAGCTCACCACCGTCGGAGGGGGCTACCTACGAGCAGTACTTC
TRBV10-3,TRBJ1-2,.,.,CAIRQTANYGYTF,TGTGCCATCAGACAGACCGCCAACTATGGCTACACCTTC
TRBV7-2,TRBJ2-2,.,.,CASIPRTNTGELFF,TGTGCCAGCATCCCCAGGACAAACACCGGGGAGCTGTTTTTT
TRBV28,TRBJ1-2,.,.,CASRDSGLYTF,TGTGCCAGCAGGGACAGTGGTTTATACACCTTC
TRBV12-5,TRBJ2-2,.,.,CATLSGELFF,TGTGCTACCCTGTCCGGGGAGCTGTTTTTT
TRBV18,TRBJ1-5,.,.,CASSPLPTGSGQPQHF,TGTGCCAGCTCACCACTTCCTACAGGGTCCGGTCAGCCCCAGCATTTT